A single sample is the source of the 10 T cell receptor beta chains below, sequenced in a study of T-cell memory formation after mild COVID-19. TCRdb analysed the 5' RACE reads with MiXCR anew, one entry per CDR3 protein. The profile shows approximately 100,000 distinct CDR3 sequences, 11% of them singletons. The specimen sequenced was PBMCs or a T cell subset sorted from them (not recorded which). The receptors were sampled from a man aged 18 to 29 who had mild COVID-19 (a few samples of this study predate the infection). Cell type and time point are not known.

The chain combines TRBV6-2 or TRBV6-3 with TRBJ2-1, with a weak D call TRBD2 (5 bases). Per germline, CDR1 MNHEY and CDR2 SVGEGT. Trimming took 6 bases from V and 0 from J, leaving 18 bases between them. The CDR3 contains 17 residues. CDR3 in DNA: TGTGCCAGCAGCCCCTCTAGCCTCCGTAGCTCCTACAATGAGCAGTTCTTC. This sequence encodes CASSPSSLRSSYNEQFF.

The chain uses TRBV12-3 or TRBV12-4 and TRBJ1-2; D is possibly TRBD1 (5 bases). Trimming cost V 3 bases and J 4 bases, with 12 bases left between them. The CDR3 spans 14 residues. CDR3 in amino acids: CASSFRGGFYGYTF. The CDR3 DNA reads as TGTGCCAGCAGTTTCCGGGGCGGCTTCTATGGCTACACCTTC.

This clonotype was seen a few times. The chain employs TRBV7-2 and TRBJ1-2; D is unclear. Trimming took off 7 bases at V and 3 bases at J, with 12 bases between the two ends. Germline V lookup: CDR1 SGHTA, CDR2 FQGNSA. The CDR3 length is 13 residues. CDR3 sequence: CASILIEDYGYTF. The CDR3 region has the DNA TGTGCCAGCATCCTCATCGAAGACTATGGCTACACCTTC.

J is TRBJ2-1 and V is TRBV12-3 or TRBV12-4, with 14 bases identical to TRBD2. CDR3 size: 20 residues. Unmatched junction bases numbered 25, after V lost 5 bases and J lost 13 bases. CDR3 sequence reads: CASSHTLMTSGGAGPGGQFF. The DNA for the CDR3 is TGTGCCAGCAGTCACACACTGATGACTAGCGGGGGGGCCGGTCCCGGGGGACAGTTCTTC.

The gene calls are TRBV5-6 and TRBJ2-1; D is perhaps TRBD1 or TRBD2 (5 bases each). Germline V gene data show CDR1 as SGHDT and CDR2 as YYEEEE. Trimming stripped 4 bases from V and 7 bases from J, with 21 bases between. The CDR3 totals 16 residues. This CDR3 is CASSLAGWLAGNEQFF. DNA of the CDR3: TGTGCCAGCAGCCTGGCAGGGTGGCTAGCAGGTAATGAGCAGTTCTTC.

V and J are TRBV5-1 and TRBJ2-3; D gene unclear. Germline CDR1 SGHRS, CDR2 YFSETQ. Trimming removed 1 base from V and 5 bases from J, with 11 bases in between. The CDR3 spans 14 residues. CDR3 nucleotide sequence: TGCGCCAGCAGCTTGCTAGGTAGTCGAGATACGCAGTATTTT. It translates to CASSLLGSRDTQYF.

This clonotype occurred a few times. V and J are TRBV27 and TRBJ1-2; 7 bases map to TRBD1. With V trimmed by 1 base and J by 4 bases, 3 bases remained unmatched. The CDR3 runs 14 residues. Germline loops: CDR1 MNHEY, CDR2 SMNVEV (reference sequence). The chain's CDR3 is CASSLYPGGYGYTF. As DNA, the CDR3 is TGTGCCAGCAGTTTATATCCAGGGGGCTATGGCTACACCTTC.

This clonotype was seen more than once but under ten times. The chain uses TRBV7-9 and TRBJ1-2; tentatively, D is TRBD1 (6 bases). This CDR3 is built from 14 residues. CDR1 SEHNR and CDR2 FQNEAQ come from the germline V gene (reference sequence). The germline V and J ends were trimmed by 7 bases and 4 bases, with 16 bases remaining between them. The CDR3 region is CASTPGGRRYGYTF. The CDR3 coding sequence is TGTGCCAGCACCCCCGGGGGGCGCCGCTATGGCTACACCTTC.

V gene TRBV10-3 combines with J gene TRBJ2-7; TRBD1 matches 7 bases. The CDR3 sequence is 14 residues long. In germline, CDR1 is ENHRY, CDR2 SYGVKD. V lost 6 bases and J lost 2; bases outside the gene matches: 7. The CDR3: CAISLGTAPYEQYF. The CDR3 DNA reads as TGTGCCATCAGCCTCGGGACAGCTCCCTACGAGCAGTACTTC.

This clonotype has a handful of counts. CDR3 bases: TGTGCCACCAGCAGGACTAGCGGGGACGCCATTCAGTACTTC. Amino acids: CATSRTSGDAIQYF. The chain joins TRBV15 to TRBJ2-4, with 11 positions matching TRBD2. The length of the CDR3 is 14 residues. Unmatched junction bases numbered 4, after V lost 3 bases and J lost 9 bases. Germline assignment: CDR1 LNHNV and CDR2 YYDKDF (reference sequence). The whole variable domain, remainder taken from reference TRBV15 and TRBJ2-4, is DAMVIQNPRYQVTQFGKPVTLSCSQTLNHNVMYWYQQKSSQAPKLLFHYYDKDFNNEADTPDNFQSRRPNTSFCFLDIRSPGLGDTAMYLCATSRTSGDAIQYFGAGTRLSVL.